The text below deals with one T cell receptor beta chain. Its target is unknown. This CDR3 is 15 amino acids long. Trimming cost V 1 base and J 5 bases; bases outside gene matches: 9. The germline V gene encodes CDR1 SGDLS and CDR2 YYNGEE. The data originate from a study of cytomegalovirus exposure and HLA in healthy donors. About the study: Of the donors genotyped, approximately 400 in all, 80% to 85% fell in the Caucasian-associated ancestry cluster. Study outcomes and limitations: Researchers reported that a few CMV-associated chains were confirmed in vitro as CMV antigen-specific. The Asian-associated ancestry cluster reportedly had fewer N-insertions than the approximately 670-donor mean in a later analysis. Later, an analysis found that common viral pathogens appeared to be linked with several of the most significant clusters.

Primers for the PCR totalled 60 Vbeta and 13 Jbeta. Produced via immunoSEQ multiplex PCR; TCRdb's table is partial and in-frame only. The sample consists of approximately 89,000 clones, approximately 65% of them appearing once. Sequencing was done on a sample of PBMCs. V and J are TRBV9 and TRBJ2-7, with 7 bases aligning to TRBD2. The TCR originated in a woman aged 25-40 years in good health and CMV-seropositive. CDR3 nucleotides: TGTGCCAGCAGCGTATGGGGGGAGGGTGACCACGAGCAGTACTTC. Translation gives CASSVWGEGDHEQYF.